Listed here is a single TCR beta chain. 60 Vbeta and 13 Jbeta primers were used in PCR. Data came from immunoSEQ multiplex PCR; TCRdb stores just in-frame clones and leaves some out. The sample lists around 190,000 clones, about 80% seen once, with roughly 15% in the top ten. This sample stems from a study of cytomegalovirus exposure and HLA in healthy donors. Trimming took 6 bases from V and 4 from J, leaving 20 bases between them. From germline, CDR1 is SGHNT and CDR2 YYREEE (reference sequence). This CDR3 contains 16 residues. This rearrangement joins TRBV5-4 to TRBJ2-1; D perhaps matches TRBD2 (7 bases). Sequencing was performed on PBMCs. The sequence was obtained from a woman in her 30s in good health and CMV-seropositive. The CDR3 sequence is CASNLGGGGPYNEQFF. The CDR3 nucleotides are TGTGCCAGCAACCTGGGGGGCGGGGGCCCTTACAATGAGCAGTTCTTC.